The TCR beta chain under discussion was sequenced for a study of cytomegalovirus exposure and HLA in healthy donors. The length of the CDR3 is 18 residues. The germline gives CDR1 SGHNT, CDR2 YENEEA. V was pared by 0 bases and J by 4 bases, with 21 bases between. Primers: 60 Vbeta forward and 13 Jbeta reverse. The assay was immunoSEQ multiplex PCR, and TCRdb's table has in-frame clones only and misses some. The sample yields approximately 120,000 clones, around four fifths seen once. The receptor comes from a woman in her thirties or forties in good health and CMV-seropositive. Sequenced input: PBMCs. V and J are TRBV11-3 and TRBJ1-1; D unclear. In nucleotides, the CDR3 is TGTGCCAGCAGCTTAGATCGTACCCCTGGGCAGGTAGGCACTGAAGCTTTCTTT. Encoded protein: CASSLDRTPGQVGTEAFF.